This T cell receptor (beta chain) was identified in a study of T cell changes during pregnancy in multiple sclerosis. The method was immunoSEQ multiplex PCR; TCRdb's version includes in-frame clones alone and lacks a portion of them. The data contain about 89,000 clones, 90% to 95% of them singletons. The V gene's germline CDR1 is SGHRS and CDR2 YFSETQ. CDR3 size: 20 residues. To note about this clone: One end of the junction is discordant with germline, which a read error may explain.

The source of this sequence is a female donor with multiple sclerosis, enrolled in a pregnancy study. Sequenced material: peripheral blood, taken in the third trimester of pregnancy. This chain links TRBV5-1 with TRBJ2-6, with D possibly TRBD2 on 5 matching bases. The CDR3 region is CASRLEAGPLGLSGANVLTF. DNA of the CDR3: TGCGCCAGCAGATTGGAGGCAGGCCCTCTCGGACTGTCTGGGGCCAACGTCCTGACTTTC.